Listed below are T cell receptor beta chains from one sample, sequenced in a study of T cell responses to AZD1222 COVID-19 vaccine. Clones were sequenced by immunoSEQ multiplex PCR, and TCRdb holds only the in-frame ones, with some missing. The profile shows approximately 110,000 clones, roughly 87% of them singletons. Sequences were derived from peripheral blood, sampled on day 0 of AZD1222 vaccination. These receptors originate from an adult in good health. CDR3s include the opening cysteine and the closing phenylalanine or tryptophan. D genes are given only for firm matches. A clone size is listed for some rows: how often the clone was seen (once, few, many), or a class if it is expanded.

v_call: TRBV7-2; j_call: TRBJ2-3; cdr3_length: 15; clone_size: .; d_call: .; cdr3_aa: CASSPTRIVADTQYF; cdr3_nt: TGTGCCAGCAGCCCCACTAGAATAGTCGCAGATACGCAGTATTTT
v_call: TRBV5-1; j_call: TRBJ2-2; cdr3_length: 17; clone_size: .; d_call: .; cdr3_aa: CASSLAGWQGGTGELFF; cdr3_nt: TGCGCCAGCAGCTTGGCCGGGTGGCAGGGGGGCACCGGGGAGCTGTTTTTT
v_call: TRBV4-1; j_call: TRBJ1-2; cdr3_length: 15; clone_size: .; d_call: .; cdr3_aa: CASSQDPGVDYGYTF; cdr3_nt: TGCGCCAGCAGCCAAGACCCGGGGGTGGACTATGGCTACACCTTC
v_call: TRBV21-1; j_call: TRBJ1-1; cdr3_length: 14; clone_size: .; d_call: .; cdr3_aa: CASSKDRQNTEAFF; cdr3_nt: TGTGCCAGCAGCAAAGATAGACAGAACACTGAAGCTTTCTTT
v_call: TRBV27; j_call: TRBJ2-3; cdr3_length: 14; clone_size: .; d_call: .; cdr3_aa: CASKWRPLTDTQYF; cdr3_nt: TGTGCCAGCAAGTGGCGCCCGCTCACAGATACGCAGTATTTT
v_call: TRBV6-2/TRBV6-3; j_call: TRBJ1-5; cdr3_length: 15; clone_size: .; d_call: .; cdr3_aa: CASSYSGLGNQPQHF; cdr3_nt: TGTGCCAGCAGTTACTCGGGACTGGGCAATCAGCCCCAGCATTTT
v_call: TRBV19; j_call: TRBJ2-4; cdr3_length: 15; clone_size: .; d_call: TRBD1; cdr3_aa: CASSIWGQGRQLQYF; cdr3_nt: TGTGCCAGTAGTATTTGGGGACAGGGTCGGCAGCTTCAGTACTTC
v_call: TRBV5-8; j_call: TRBJ1-1; cdr3_length: 17; clone_size: .; d_call: TRBD1; cdr3_aa: CASSLQPGQEMNTEAFF; cdr3_nt: TGTGCCAGCAGCTTACAACCGGGACAGGAGATGAACACTGAAGCTTTCTTT
v_call: TRBV7-2; j_call: TRBJ2-5; cdr3_length: 17; clone_size: .; d_call: TRBD1; cdr3_aa: CASSLVGPGTALETQYF; cdr3_nt: TGTGCCAGCAGCTTAGTGGGTCCCGGGACAGCCCTGGAGACCCAGTACTTC
v_call: TRBV10-3; j_call: TRBJ1-3; cdr3_length: 15; clone_size: .; d_call: TRBD1; cdr3_aa: CATCGQGGSGNTIYF; cdr3_nt: TGTGCCACCTGTGGACAGGGTGGTTCTGGAAACACCATATATTTT
v_call: TRBV7-3; j_call: TRBJ1-2; cdr3_length: 14; clone_size: .; d_call: TRBD1; cdr3_aa: CASSLSGTGSGYTF; cdr3_nt: TGTGCCAGCAGCTTAAGCGGGACAGGGTCCGGCTACACCTTC
v_call: TRBV3-1/TRBV3-2; j_call: TRBJ1-1; cdr3_length: 13; clone_size: .; d_call: TRBD1; cdr3_aa: CASSAYRGLEAFF; cdr3_nt: TGTGCCAGCAGCGCTTACAGGGGGCTTGAAGCTTTCTTT
v_call: TRBV7-9; j_call: TRBJ1-4; cdr3_length: 18; clone_size: medium-sized; d_call: TRBD1; cdr3_aa: CASSLSPAQGGFGEKLFF; cdr3_nt: TGTGCCAGCAGCTTATCCCCAGCTCAGGGGGGCTTTGGTGAAAAACTGTTTTTT
v_call: TRBV19; j_call: TRBJ2-7; cdr3_length: 13; clone_size: .; d_call: .; cdr3_aa: CASKGTLSYEQYF; cdr3_nt: TGTGCCAGTAAAGGGACTCTCTCCTACGAGCAGTACTTC
v_call: TRBV7-9; j_call: TRBJ1-6; cdr3_length: 14; clone_size: .; d_call: .; cdr3_aa: CASSSGIRNSPLHF; cdr3_nt: TGTGCCAGCAGCTCGGGAATTCGTAACTCACCCCTCCACTTT
v_call: TRBV29-1; j_call: TRBJ2-1; cdr3_length: 13; clone_size: .; d_call: TRBD2; cdr3_aa: CSVGTSEDHEQFF; cdr3_nt: TGCAGCGTTGGAACTAGCGAGGACCATGAGCAGTTCTTC
v_call: TRBV18; j_call: TRBJ2-7; cdr3_length: 16; clone_size: .; d_call: TRBD1; cdr3_aa: CASSPSAGQGIDEQYF; cdr3_nt: TGTGCCAGCTCACCGTCTGCGGGACAGGGTATCGACGAGCAGTACTTC
v_call: TRBV25-1; j_call: TRBJ2-7; cdr3_length: 14; clone_size: .; d_call: .; cdr3_aa: CASQPIRLYYEQYF; cdr3_nt: TGTGCCAGCCAGCCGATTCGCCTTTACTACGAGCAGTACTTC
v_call: TRBV28; j_call: TRBJ2-3; cdr3_length: 13; clone_size: .; d_call: .; cdr3_aa: CASSLRRASRQYF; cdr3_nt: TGTGCCAGCAGTTTACGGCGGGCTAGTAGGCAGTATTTT
v_call: TRBV6-2/TRBV6-3; j_call: TRBJ2-1; cdr3_length: 16; clone_size: .; d_call: TRBD2; cdr3_aa: CASSGASGRVPNEQFF; cdr3_nt: TGTGCCAGCAGTGGGGCTAGCGGGAGGGTCCCAAATGAGCAGTTCTTC
v_call: TRBV19; j_call: TRBJ2-2; cdr3_length: 15; clone_size: once; d_call: TRBD1; cdr3_aa: CASSRQGSDTGELFF; cdr3_nt: TGTGCCAGTAGTCGACAGGGGTCCGACACCGGGGAGCTGTTTTTT
v_call: TRBV29-1; j_call: TRBJ1-2; cdr3_length: 13; clone_size: .; d_call: TRBD1; cdr3_aa: CSVEGGQGPGYTF; cdr3_nt: TGCAGCGTTGAGGGGGGACAGGGGCCTGGCTACACCTTC
v_call: TRBV3-1/TRBV3-2; j_call: TRBJ1-2; cdr3_length: 15; clone_size: .; d_call: .; cdr3_aa: CASSPYPLDSYGYTF; cdr3_nt: TGTGCCAGCAGCCCCTACCCCTTAGACAGCTATGGCTACACCTTC
v_call: TRBV19; j_call: TRBJ2-1; cdr3_length: 14; clone_size: once; d_call: .; cdr3_aa: CASSIVAGRNEQFF; cdr3_nt: TGTGCCAGTAGTATCGTCGCAGGGCGGAATGAGCAGTTCTTC
v_call: TRBV5-6; j_call: TRBJ1-1; cdr3_length: 14; clone_size: .; d_call: .; cdr3_aa: CASSSLRSNTEAFF; cdr3_nt: TGTGCCAGCAGCTCACTGCGGAGTAACACTGAAGCTTTCTTT
v_call: TRBV23-1; j_call: TRBJ2-7; cdr3_length: 16; clone_size: .; d_call: TRBD2; cdr3_aa: CASSLSFGASGGREHF; cdr3_nt: TGCGCCAGCAGTCTTAGCTTTGGGGCTAGCGGGGGCCGCGAGCACTTC
v_call: TRBV19; j_call: TRBJ1-4; cdr3_length: 16; clone_size: .; d_call: .; cdr3_aa: CASNQTGGRRRGKLFF; cdr3_nt: TGTGCCAGTAATCAGACAGGCGGCCGGCGGAGGGGAAAACTGTTTTTT
v_call: TRBV29-1; j_call: TRBJ2-3; cdr3_length: 15; clone_size: few; d_call: .; cdr3_aa: CSVETTDQITDTQYF; cdr3_nt: TGCAGCGTTGAAACGACAGACCAAATCACAGATACGCAGTATTTT
v_call: TRBV7-3; j_call: TRBJ1-1; cdr3_length: 14; clone_size: .; d_call: TRBD1; cdr3_aa: CASSLRQGGTEAFF; cdr3_nt: TGTGCCAGCAGCTTACGACAGGGGGGGACTGAAGCTTTCTTT
v_call: TRBV23-1; j_call: TRBJ1-2; cdr3_length: 10; clone_size: .; d_call: .; cdr3_aa: CASLADGYTF; cdr3_nt: TGCGCCAGCCTCGCGGATGGCTACACCTTC
v_call: TRBV7-2; j_call: TRBJ2-1; cdr3_length: 11; clone_size: .; d_call: .; cdr3_aa: CASSWAGEQFF; cdr3_nt: TGTGCCAGCAGCTGGGCGGGGGAGCAGTTCTTC
v_call: TRBV7-2; j_call: TRBJ2-3; cdr3_length: 16; clone_size: .; d_call: .; cdr3_aa: CASSFSGSTSTDTQYF; cdr3_nt: TGTGCCAGCAGCTTCTCCGGCAGCACTAGCACAGATACGCAGTATTTT
v_call: TRBV9; j_call: TRBJ2-2; cdr3_length: 17; clone_size: .; d_call: TRBD2; cdr3_aa: CASSVDGTSEYTGELFF; cdr3_nt: TGTGCCAGCAGCGTAGACGGGACTAGCGAGTACACCGGGGAGCTGTTTTTT
v_call: TRBV29-1; j_call: TRBJ2-7; cdr3_length: 12; clone_size: .; d_call: .; cdr3_aa: CSVDIGLDEQYF; cdr3_nt: TGCAGCGTTGATATAGGGCTGGACGAGCAGTACTTC
v_call: TRBV19; j_call: TRBJ2-7; cdr3_length: 15; clone_size: .; d_call: TRBD2; cdr3_aa: CASSIPLAEPYEQYF; cdr3_nt: TGTGCCAGTAGTATTCCACTAGCGGAGCCCTACGAGCAGTACTTC
v_call: TRBV15; j_call: TRBJ1-2; cdr3_length: 17; clone_size: .; d_call: .; cdr3_aa: CATSRGTELRANYGYTF; cdr3_nt: TGTGCCACCAGCAGAGGGACAGAGTTGAGGGCTAACTATGGCTACACCTTC
v_call: TRBV9; j_call: TRBJ2-5; cdr3_length: 17; clone_size: once; d_call: TRBD2; cdr3_aa: CASSASSGGASGETQYF; cdr3_nt: TGTGCCAGCAGCGCCTCTAGCGGGGGGGCTTCAGGGGAGACCCAGTACTTC
v_call: TRBV10-3; j_call: TRBJ2-7; cdr3_length: 14; clone_size: .; d_call: .; cdr3_aa: CAISNGHGVYEQYF; cdr3_nt: TGTGCCATCAGTAACGGGCATGGGGTTTACGAGCAGTACTTC
v_call: TRBV11-2; j_call: TRBJ2-2; cdr3_length: 16; clone_size: few; d_call: .; cdr3_aa: CASSPTRAAWGGELFF; cdr3_nt: TGTGCCAGCAGCCCAACCAGGGCAGCGTGGGGCGGGGAGCTGTTTTTT
v_call: TRBV6-6; j_call: TRBJ2-7; cdr3_length: 15; clone_size: once; d_call: TRBD2; cdr3_aa: CASSYRAGGDYEQYF; cdr3_nt: TGTGCCAGCAGTTATCGGGCGGGAGGGGACTACGAGCAGTACTTC
v_call: TRBV4-3; j_call: TRBJ2-7; cdr3_length: 18; clone_size: once; d_call: .; cdr3_aa: CASSQDPTREDGRSEQYF; cdr3_nt: TGCGCCAGCAGCCAAGATCCCACCAGGGAAGATGGGAGGTCCGAGCAGTACTTC
v_call: TRBV11-2; j_call: TRBJ2-2; cdr3_length: 15; clone_size: .; d_call: .; cdr3_aa: CASSSQGGRFGELFF; cdr3_nt: TGTGCCAGCAGCTCCCAGGGGGGGCGATTCGGGGAGCTGTTTTTT
v_call: TRBV6-5; j_call: TRBJ2-7; cdr3_length: 12; clone_size: .; d_call: .; cdr3_aa: CASTLGSYEQYF; cdr3_nt: TGTGCCAGCACCCTGGGTTCTTACGAGCAGTACTTC
v_call: TRBV24-1; j_call: TRBJ2-2; cdr3_length: 14; clone_size: .; d_call: TRBD1; cdr3_aa: CATSGTGDTGELFF; cdr3_nt: TGTGCCACCAGTGGGACAGGGGACACCGGGGAGCTGTTTTTT
v_call: TRBV9; j_call: TRBJ2-3; cdr3_length: 14; clone_size: .; d_call: TRBD2; cdr3_aa: CASSVPAGANTQYF; cdr3_nt: TGTGCCAGCAGCGTCCCAGCGGGGGCCAATACGCAGTATTTT
v_call: TRBV7-3; j_call: TRBJ2-3; cdr3_length: 14; clone_size: once; d_call: TRBD1; cdr3_aa: CASSHDRGTDTQYF; cdr3_nt: TGTGCCAGCAGCCATGACAGGGGCACAGATACGCAGTATTTT
v_call: TRBV5-1; j_call: TRBJ2-5; cdr3_length: 14; clone_size: .; d_call: .; cdr3_aa: CASSLGGNQETQYF; cdr3_nt: TGCGCCAGCAGCTTGGGGGGGAACCAAGAGACCCAGTACTTC
v_call: TRBV11-3; j_call: TRBJ2-7; cdr3_length: 15; clone_size: .; d_call: TRBD2; cdr3_aa: CASSLVSAGGHEQYF; cdr3_nt: TGTGCCAGCAGCTTAGTGTCGGCGGGAGGGCACGAGCAGTACTTC
v_call: TRBV7-2; j_call: TRBJ1-1; cdr3_length: 14; clone_size: .; d_call: .; cdr3_aa: CASSLKNMNTEAFF; cdr3_nt: TGTGCCAGCAGCTTAAAGAACATGAACACTGAAGCTTTCTTT
v_call: TRBV6-6; j_call: TRBJ2-7; cdr3_length: 18; clone_size: .; d_call: TRBD2; cdr3_aa: CASGPRWGTSGSPYEQYF; cdr3_nt: TGTGCCAGCGGTCCCCGATGGGGGACTAGCGGGAGTCCCTACGAGCAGTACTTC
v_call: TRBV5-4; j_call: TRBJ2-5; cdr3_length: 14; clone_size: .; d_call: .; cdr3_aa: CASSLSAARETQYF; cdr3_nt: TGTGCCAGCAGCTTGTCTGCCGCGAGGGAGACCCAGTACTTC